These T cell receptor beta chains were read from a single sample in a study of post-analysis software for immune sequencing data. In TCRdb, the PCR reads were re-called with MiXCR into one record per CDR3 protein. The sample has roughly 180,000 distinct CDR3 sequences; around 30% are singletons. The sample consisted of blood. These receptors all come from a girl aged 10 to 17 with multiple sclerosis. The CDR3 runs from the conserved cysteine through the conserved F or W. The D gene is left open where the match is weak. A row's size may be missing; if present it is once, few, many or a size class.

D	V	J	size	CDR3	DNA
TRBD2	TRBV11-2	TRBJ2-3	few	CASSLFAGTSGSTDTQYF	TGTGCCAGCAGCTTATTTGCCGGGACTAGCGGTAGCACAGATACGCAGTATTTT
.	TRBV20-1	TRBJ1-4	few	CSAPGNEKLFF	TGCAGTGCTCCGGGAAATGAAAAACTGTTTTTT
TRBD2	TRBV7-2	TRBJ2-4	many	CASSSRTSGDIQYF	TGTGCCAGCAGCTCCCGGACTAGCGGCGACATTCAGTACTTC
.	TRBV5-5	TRBJ2-1	once	CASSFKVRGPYNEQFF	TGTGCCAGCAGCTTTAAAGTTCGTGGGCCCTACAATGAGCAGTTCTTC
TRBD2	TRBV12-3/TRBV12-4	TRBJ2-1	.	CASSLDGVAGGAGNVQFF	TGTGCCAGCAGTTTAGATGGCGTGGCCGGGGGAGCGGGAAATGTGCAGTTCTTC
.	TRBV7-2	TRBJ2-7	few	CASSLGQPSSYEQYF	TGTGCCAGCAGCTTAGGACAGCCTAGCTCCTACGAGCAGTACTTC
TRBD1	TRBV5-6	TRBJ1-1	.	CAGGPWTGSADTEAFF	TGTGCCGGCGGTCCGTGGACAGGGTCCGCAGACACTGAAGCTTTCTTT
TRBD2	TRBV27	TRBJ2-1	.	CASSLLGAGGYNEQFF	TGTGCCAGCAGTTTATTGGGAGCGGGAGGGTACAATGAGCAGTTCTTC
TRBD2	TRBV7-3	TRBJ2-1	.	CASSLLAGTSNEQVF	TGTGCCAGCAGCTTGCTAGCGGGGACCTCAAATGAGCAGGTCTTC
.	TRBV5-1	TRBJ2-1	many	CASSLSRNNEQFF	TGCGCCAGCAGCTTGAGTCGGAACAATGAGCAGTTCTTC
TRBD2	TRBV2	TRBJ2-1	many	CASSEREGSYNEQFF	TGTGCCAGCAGTGAAAGGGAGGGCTCCTACAATGAGCAGTTCTTC
TRBD2	TRBV7-2	TRBJ2-3	few	CASSLGEAGGVRGTQYF	TGTGCCAGCAGCTTAGGAGAGGCGGGAGGGGTGCGGGGTACGCAGTATTTT
.	TRBV21-1	TRBJ2-4	many	CAGDSGRALGKNIQYF	TGTGCAGGGGATAGCGGGAGGGCCTTAGGCAAAAACATTCAGTACTTC
TRBD1	TRBV5-1	TRBJ2-1	many	CASSVLGTGAYNEQFF	TGCGCCAGCAGCGTTCTCGGGACAGGGGCCTACAATGAGCAGTTCTTC
TRBD1	TRBV6-5	TRBJ1-1	few	CASSKLTGFVTEAFF	TGTGCCAGCAGTAAACTGACAGGGTTTGTCACTGAAGCTTTCTTT
.	TRBV7-9	TRBJ1-2	few	CSSSLVGNYGYTF	TGTTCCAGCAGCTTAGTAGGGAACTATGGCTACACCTTC
TRBD1	TRBV29-1	TRBJ2-1	many	CSVVGFGTGVNNEQFF	TGCAGCGTTGTTGGATTTGGGACAGGGGTGAACAATGAGCAGTTCTTC
.	TRBV3-1	TRBJ2-5	.	CASSAEGVEETQYF	TGTGCCAGCAGCGCTGAGGGAGTAGAAGAGACCCAGTACTTC
TRBD1	TRBV5-1	TRBJ1-1	.	CASSPEDRAVMTSTEAFF	TGCGCCAGCAGCCCGGAGGACAGGGCGGTGATGACGAGCACTGAAGCTTTCTTT
.	TRBV27	TRBJ2-7	.	CASSLRVSPGYEQYF	TGTGCCAGCAGTTTAAGGGTATCCCCAGGGTACGAGCAGTACTTC
TRBD2	TRBV28	TRBJ2-2	.	CASSQFSGIGELFF	TGTGCCAGCAGTCAGTTTAGCGGGATCGGGGAGCTGTTTTTT
.	TRBV20-1	TRBJ2-1	many	CSAREIFGDEQFF	TGCAGTGCTAGAGAGATCTTCGGCGATGAGCAGTTCTTC